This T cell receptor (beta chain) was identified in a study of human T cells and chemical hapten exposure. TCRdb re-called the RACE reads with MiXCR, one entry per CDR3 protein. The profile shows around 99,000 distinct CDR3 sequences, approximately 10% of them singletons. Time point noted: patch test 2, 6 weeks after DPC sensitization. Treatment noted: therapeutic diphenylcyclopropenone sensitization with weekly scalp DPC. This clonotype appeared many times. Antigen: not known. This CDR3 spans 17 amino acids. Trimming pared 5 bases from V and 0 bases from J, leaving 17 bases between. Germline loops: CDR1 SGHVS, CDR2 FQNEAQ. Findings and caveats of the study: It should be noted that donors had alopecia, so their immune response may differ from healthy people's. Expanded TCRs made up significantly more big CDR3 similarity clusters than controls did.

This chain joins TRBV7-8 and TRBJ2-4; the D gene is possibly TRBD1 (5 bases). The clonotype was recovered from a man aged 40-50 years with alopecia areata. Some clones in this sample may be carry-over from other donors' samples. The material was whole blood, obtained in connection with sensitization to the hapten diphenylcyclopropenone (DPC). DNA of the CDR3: TGTGCCAGCAGCCCAAAGGGGCAGGTTCTAGCCAAAAACATTCAGTACTTC. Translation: CASSPKGQVLAKNIQYF.